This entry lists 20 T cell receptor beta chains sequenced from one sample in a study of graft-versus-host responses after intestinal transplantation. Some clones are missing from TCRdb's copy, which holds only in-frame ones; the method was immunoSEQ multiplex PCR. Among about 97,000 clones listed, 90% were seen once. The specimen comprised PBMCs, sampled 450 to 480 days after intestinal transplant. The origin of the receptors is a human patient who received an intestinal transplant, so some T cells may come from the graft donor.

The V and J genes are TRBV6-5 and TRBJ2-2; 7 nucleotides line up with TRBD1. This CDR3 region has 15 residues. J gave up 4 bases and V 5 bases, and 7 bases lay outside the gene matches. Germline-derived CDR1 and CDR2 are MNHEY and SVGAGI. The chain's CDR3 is CASSRDSPFTGELFF. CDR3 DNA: TGTGCCAGCAGTAGGGACAGTCCCTTCACCGGGGAGCTGTTTTTT.

CDR3 bases: TGTGCCAGCAGCGTAGCTCTGGGACGGCCGGAGCATTTT. Translation: CASSVALGRPEHF. The rearrangement links TRBV9 to TRBJ1-5; possible D gene TRBD1, 5 bases. Per the germline V gene, CDR1 is SGDLS and CDR2 is YYNGEE. The ends were cut back, 0 bases at V and 14 bases at J, with 15 bases in the middle. The CDR3 is 13 amino acids.

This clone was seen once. Written as DNA, the CDR3 is TGTGCCAGCCGCCCGGGCCCAGATACGCAGTATTTT. Translating it yields CASRPGPDTQYF. The V and J genes are TRBV7-9 and TRBJ2-3; no firm D call. Germline V gene data show CDR1 as SEHNR and CDR2 as FQNEAQ (reference sequence). Trimming shortened V by 8 bases and J by 4 bases, and 10 bases separated the two germline ends. The CDR3 has 12 residues.

Written as DNA, the CDR3 is TGCGCCAGCAGCTTGGGAGGTCGGGGCCGGGTTGAAAAACTGTTTTTT. Translating gives CASSLGGRGRVEKLFF. The chain combines TRBV5-1 with TRBJ1-4; D perhaps matches TRBD1 (5 bases). V gave up 0 bases and J gave up 7 bases, with 16 bases separating them. Germline loops: CDR1 SGHRS, CDR2 YFSETQ. CDR3 length equals 16 residues. Full variable domain (outside the CDR3, taken from reference TRBV5-1 and TRBJ1-4): KAGVTQTPRYLIKTRGQQVTLSCSPISGHRSVSWYQQTPGQGLQFLFEYFSETQRNKGNFPGRFSGRQFSNSRSEMNVSTLELGDSALYLCASSLGGRGRVEKLFFGSGTQLSVL.

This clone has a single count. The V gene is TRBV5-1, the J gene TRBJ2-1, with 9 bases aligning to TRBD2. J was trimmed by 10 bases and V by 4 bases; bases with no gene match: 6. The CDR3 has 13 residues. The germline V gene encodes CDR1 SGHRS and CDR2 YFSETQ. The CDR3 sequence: CASSETSGREQFF. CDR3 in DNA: TGCGCCAGCAGCGAGACTAGCGGAAGAGAGCAGTTCTTC.

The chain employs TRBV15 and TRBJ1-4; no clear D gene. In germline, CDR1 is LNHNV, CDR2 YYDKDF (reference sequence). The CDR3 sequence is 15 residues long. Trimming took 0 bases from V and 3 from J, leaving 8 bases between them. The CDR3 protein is CATSREDPANEKLFF. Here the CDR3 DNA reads TGTGCCACCAGCAGAGAGGATCCGGCTAATGAAAAACTGTTTTTT.

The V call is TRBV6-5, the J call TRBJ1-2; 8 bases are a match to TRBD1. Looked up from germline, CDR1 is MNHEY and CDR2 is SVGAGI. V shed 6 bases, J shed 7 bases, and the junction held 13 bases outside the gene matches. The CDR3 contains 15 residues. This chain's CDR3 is CASRDRDRFWVGYTF. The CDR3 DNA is TGTGCCAGCAGAGACCGGGACAGGTTTTGGGTTGGCTACACCTTC.

The CDR3 protein is CASRKKTGPYTEAFF. The CDR3 coding sequence is TGTGCCAGCAGGAAGAAGACAGGGCCGTACACTGAAGCTTTCTTT. V is TRBV6-6 and J is TRBJ1-1, with 7 bases aligning to TRBD1. The CDR3 runs to 15 residues. V lost 6 bases, J lost 3 bases, and 10 bases stayed unmatched. Germline CDR1 is MNHNY and CDR2 is SVGAGI (reference sequence).

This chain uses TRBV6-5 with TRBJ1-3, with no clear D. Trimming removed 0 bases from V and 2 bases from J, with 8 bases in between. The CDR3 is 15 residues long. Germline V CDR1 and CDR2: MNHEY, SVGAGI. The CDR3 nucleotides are TGTGCCAGCAGTTACTCGCAGTTTCCTGGAAACACCATATATTTT. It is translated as CASSYSQFPGNTIYF.

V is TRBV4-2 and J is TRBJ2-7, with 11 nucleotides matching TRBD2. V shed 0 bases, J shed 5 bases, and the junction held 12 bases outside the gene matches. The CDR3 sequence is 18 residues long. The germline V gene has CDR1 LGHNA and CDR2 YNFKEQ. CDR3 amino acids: CASSQEMGASGGRDEQYF. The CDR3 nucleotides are TGTGCCAGCAGCCAAGAGATGGGGGCTAGCGGGGGGCGAGACGAGCAGTACTTC.

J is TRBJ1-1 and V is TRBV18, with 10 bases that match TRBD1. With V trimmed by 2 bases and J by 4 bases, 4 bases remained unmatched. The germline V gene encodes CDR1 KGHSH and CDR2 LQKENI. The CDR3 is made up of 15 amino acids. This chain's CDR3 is CASSPGQGGTTEAFF. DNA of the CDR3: TGTGCCAGCTCACCAGGACAGGGGGGGACCACTGAAGCTTTCTTT.

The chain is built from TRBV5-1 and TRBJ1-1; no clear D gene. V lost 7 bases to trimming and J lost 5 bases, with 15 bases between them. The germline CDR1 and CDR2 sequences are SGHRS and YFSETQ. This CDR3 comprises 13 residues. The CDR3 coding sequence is TGCGCCAGCTCGGAAGGCGTAACGACTGAAGCTTTCTTT. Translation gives CASSEGVTTEAFF.

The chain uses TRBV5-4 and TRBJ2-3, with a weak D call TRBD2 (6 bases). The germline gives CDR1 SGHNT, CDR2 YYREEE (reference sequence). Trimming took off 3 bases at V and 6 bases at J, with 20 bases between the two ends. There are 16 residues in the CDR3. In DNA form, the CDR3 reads TGTGCCAGCAGCTCGCTTAGCTCCGGGGGTCCGGATACGCAGTATTTT. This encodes CASSSLSSGGPDTQYF.

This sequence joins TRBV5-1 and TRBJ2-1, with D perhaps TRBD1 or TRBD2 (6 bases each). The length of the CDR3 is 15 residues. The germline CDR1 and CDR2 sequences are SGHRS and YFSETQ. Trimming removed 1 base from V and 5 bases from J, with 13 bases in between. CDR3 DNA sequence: TGCGCCAGCAGCTTGAGGGGGGATGAGAACAATGAGCAGTTCTTC. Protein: CASSLRGDENNEQFF.

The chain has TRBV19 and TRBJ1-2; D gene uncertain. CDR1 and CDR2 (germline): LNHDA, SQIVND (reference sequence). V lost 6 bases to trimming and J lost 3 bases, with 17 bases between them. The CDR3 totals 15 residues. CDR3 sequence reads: CASSDGRSGDYGYTF. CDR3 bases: TGTGCCAGTAGCGACGGACGTAGTGGAGACTATGGCTACACCTTC.

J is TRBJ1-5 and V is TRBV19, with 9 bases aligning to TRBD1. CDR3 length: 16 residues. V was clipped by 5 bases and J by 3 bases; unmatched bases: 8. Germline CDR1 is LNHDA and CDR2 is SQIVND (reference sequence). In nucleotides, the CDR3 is TGTGCCAGTAGTGGACGGACAGGGGCGAACAATCAGCCCCAGCATTTT. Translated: CASSGRTGANNQPQHF.

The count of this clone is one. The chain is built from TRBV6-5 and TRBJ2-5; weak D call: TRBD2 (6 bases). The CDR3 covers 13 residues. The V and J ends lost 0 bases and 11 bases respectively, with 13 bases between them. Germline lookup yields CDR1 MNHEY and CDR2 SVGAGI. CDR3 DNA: TGTGCCAGCAGTTACTCGGCAGGAGGGGAGCAGTACTTC. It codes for CASSYSAGGEQYF.

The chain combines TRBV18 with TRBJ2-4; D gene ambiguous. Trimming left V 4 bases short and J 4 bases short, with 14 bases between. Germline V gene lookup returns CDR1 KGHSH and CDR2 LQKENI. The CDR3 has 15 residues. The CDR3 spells CASSLRLEGKNIQYF. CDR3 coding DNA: TGTGCCAGCTCACTCCGCTTGGAAGGAAAAAACATTCAGTACTTC.

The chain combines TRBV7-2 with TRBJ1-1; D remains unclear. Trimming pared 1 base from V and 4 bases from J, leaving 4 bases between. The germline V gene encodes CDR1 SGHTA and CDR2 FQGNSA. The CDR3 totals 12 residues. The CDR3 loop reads CASSLGVTEAFF. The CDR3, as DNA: TGTGCCAGCAGCTTAGGCGTCACTGAAGCTTTCTTT.

The CDR3 is CASSSAGNTEAFF. The CDR3 DNA follows: TGTGCCAGCAGTTCCGCGGGGAACACTGAAGCTTTCTTT. V and J are TRBV6-5 and TRBJ1-1; D unclear. Trimming pared 4 bases from V and 1 base from J, leaving 7 bases between. Germline CDR1 MNHEY, CDR2 SVGAGI. CDR3 length: 13 residues.